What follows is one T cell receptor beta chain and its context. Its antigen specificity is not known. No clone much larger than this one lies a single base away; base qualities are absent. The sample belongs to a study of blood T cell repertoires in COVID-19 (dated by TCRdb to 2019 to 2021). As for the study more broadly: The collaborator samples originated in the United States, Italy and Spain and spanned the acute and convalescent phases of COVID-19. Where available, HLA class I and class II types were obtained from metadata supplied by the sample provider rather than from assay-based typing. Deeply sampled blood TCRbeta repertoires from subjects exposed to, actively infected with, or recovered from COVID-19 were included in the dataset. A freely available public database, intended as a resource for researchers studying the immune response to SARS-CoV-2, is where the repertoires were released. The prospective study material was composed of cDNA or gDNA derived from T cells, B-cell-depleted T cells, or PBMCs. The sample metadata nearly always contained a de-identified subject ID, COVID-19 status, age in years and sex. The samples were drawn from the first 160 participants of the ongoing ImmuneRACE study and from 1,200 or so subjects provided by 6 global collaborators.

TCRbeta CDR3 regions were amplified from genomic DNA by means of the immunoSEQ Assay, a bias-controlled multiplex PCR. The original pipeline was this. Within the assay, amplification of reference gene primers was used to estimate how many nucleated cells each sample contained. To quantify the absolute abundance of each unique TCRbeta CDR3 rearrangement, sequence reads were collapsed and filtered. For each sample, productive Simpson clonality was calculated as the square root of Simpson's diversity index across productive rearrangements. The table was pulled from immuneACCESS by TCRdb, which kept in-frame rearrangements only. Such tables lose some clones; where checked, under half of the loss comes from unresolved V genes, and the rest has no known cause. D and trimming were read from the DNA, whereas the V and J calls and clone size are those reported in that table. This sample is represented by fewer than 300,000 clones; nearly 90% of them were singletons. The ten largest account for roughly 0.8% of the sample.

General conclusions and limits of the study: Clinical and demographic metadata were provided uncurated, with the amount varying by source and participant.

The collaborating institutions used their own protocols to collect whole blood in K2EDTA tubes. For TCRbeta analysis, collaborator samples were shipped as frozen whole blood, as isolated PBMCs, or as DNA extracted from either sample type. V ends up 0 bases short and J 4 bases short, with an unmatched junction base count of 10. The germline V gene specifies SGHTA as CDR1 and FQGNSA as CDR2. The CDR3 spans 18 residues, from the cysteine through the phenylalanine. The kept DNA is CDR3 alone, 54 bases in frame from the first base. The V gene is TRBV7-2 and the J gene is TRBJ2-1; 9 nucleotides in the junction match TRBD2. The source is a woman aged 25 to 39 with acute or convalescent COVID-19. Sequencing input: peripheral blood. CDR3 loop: CASSLAGLAGVGYNEQFF. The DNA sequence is TGTGCCAGCAGCTTAGCGGGGTTAGCGGGAGTTGGGTACAATGAGCAGTTCTTC.